The source of this T cell receptor (beta chain) is a study of blood T cell repertoires in COVID-19. Across the whole study: Nucleic acid was either cDNA or gDNA, and it came from T cells, B-cell-depleted T cells, or PBMCs.

Patients of the Seattle cohort, enrolled during active infection, were followed longitudinally. In the study's own analysis: Counts of nucleated cells, estimated from reference gene primer amplification, were obtained. The data were produced by immunoSEQ multiplex PCR, yet TCRdb's version contains in-frame clones alone and is incomplete. The V and J calls and clone size come from that table; D and trimming were worked out from the DNA. This sample has 300,000 to 350,000 clones, with approximately 88% found just once. The CDR3 extends over 15 amino acids. V lost 2 bases, J lost 5 bases, and 15 bases lay in between. Germline-derived CDR1 and CDR2 are LGHDT and YNNKEL (reference sequence).

Specimen: peripheral blood. This rearrangement joins TRBV3-1 (or the pseudogene TRBV3-2) to TRBJ2-5; possible D gene TRBD2, 5 bases. This TCR came from a woman aged 30 to 39 with COVID-19, enrolled during active disease. Here the CDR3 reads CASSQSVGVRETQYF. CDR3 nucleotide sequence: TGTGCCAGCAGCCAAAGCGTCGGGGTAAGGGAGACCCAGTACTTC.